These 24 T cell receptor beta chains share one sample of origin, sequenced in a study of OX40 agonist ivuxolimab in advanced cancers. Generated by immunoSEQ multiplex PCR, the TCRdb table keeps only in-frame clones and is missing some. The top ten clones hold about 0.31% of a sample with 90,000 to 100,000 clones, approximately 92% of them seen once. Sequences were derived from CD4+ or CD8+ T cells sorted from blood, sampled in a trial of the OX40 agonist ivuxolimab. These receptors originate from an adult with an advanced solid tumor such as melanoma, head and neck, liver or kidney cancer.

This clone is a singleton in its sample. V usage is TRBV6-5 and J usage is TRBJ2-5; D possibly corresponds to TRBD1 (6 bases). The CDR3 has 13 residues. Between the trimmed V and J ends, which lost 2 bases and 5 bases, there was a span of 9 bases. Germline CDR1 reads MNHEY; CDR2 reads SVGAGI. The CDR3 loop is CASSYGGLETQYF. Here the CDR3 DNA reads TGTGCCAGCAGTTACGGGGGCCTGGAGACCCAGTACTTC.

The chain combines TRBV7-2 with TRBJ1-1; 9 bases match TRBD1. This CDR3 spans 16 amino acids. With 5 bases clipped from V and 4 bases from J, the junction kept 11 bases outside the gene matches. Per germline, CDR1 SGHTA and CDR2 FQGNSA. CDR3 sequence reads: CASSRDRVGVSTEAFF. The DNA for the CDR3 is TGTGCCAGCAGCAGGGACAGGGTAGGGGTGAGCACTGAAGCTTTCTTT.

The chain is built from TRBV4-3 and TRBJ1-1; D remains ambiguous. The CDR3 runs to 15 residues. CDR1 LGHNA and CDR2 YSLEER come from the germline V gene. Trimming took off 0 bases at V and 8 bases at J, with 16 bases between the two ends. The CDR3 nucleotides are TGCGCCAGCAGCCAAGATGGGGTAATAAGAGGGGAAGCTTTCTTT. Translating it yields CASSQDGVIRGEAFF.

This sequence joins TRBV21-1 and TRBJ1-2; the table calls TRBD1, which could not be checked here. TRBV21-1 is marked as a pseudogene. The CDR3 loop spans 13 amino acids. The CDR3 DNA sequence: TGTGCCAGCAGCAAGGAAGGTCAGGGTCGTCGCACCTTC. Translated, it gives CASSKEGQGRRTF.

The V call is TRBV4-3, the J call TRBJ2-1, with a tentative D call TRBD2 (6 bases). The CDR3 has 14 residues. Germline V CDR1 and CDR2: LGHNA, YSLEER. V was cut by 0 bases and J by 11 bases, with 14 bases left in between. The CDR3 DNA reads TGCGCCAGCAGCCAAGATCTAAGGGCGGGACAGCAGTTCTTC. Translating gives CASSQDLRAGQQFF.

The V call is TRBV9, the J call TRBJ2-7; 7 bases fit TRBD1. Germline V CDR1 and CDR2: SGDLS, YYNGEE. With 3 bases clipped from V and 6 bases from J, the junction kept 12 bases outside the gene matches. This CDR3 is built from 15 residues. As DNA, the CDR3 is TGTGCCAGCAGCGCGACAGGGTTGCAGTCGAGCGAGCAGTACTTC. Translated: CASSATGLQSSEQYF.

Here the CDR3 DNA reads TGTGCCAGCAGCTTCACCCCCCGCTCCTACAATGAGCAGTTCTTC. Translating gives CASSFTPRSYNEQFF. The chain links TRBV7-2 to TRBJ2-1, with no clear D. The CDR3 spans 15 residues. Per the germline V gene, CDR1 is SGHTA and CDR2 is FQGNSA. The ends were cut back, 3 bases at V and 0 bases at J, with 9 bases in the middle. Full variable domain (rest looked up from reference TRBV7-2 and TRBJ2-1): GAGVSQSPSNKVTEKGKDVELRCDPISGHTALYWYRQSLGQGLEFLIYFQGNSAPDKSGLPSDRFSAERTGGSVSTLTIQRTQQEDSAVYLCASSFTPRSYNEQFFGPGTRLTVL.

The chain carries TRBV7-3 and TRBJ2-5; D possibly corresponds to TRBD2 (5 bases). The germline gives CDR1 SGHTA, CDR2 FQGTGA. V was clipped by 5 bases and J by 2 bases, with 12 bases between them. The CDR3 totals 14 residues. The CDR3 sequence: CASSLQSGQETQYF. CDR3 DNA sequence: TGTGCCAGCAGCCTCCAAAGCGGACAAGAGACCCAGTACTTC.

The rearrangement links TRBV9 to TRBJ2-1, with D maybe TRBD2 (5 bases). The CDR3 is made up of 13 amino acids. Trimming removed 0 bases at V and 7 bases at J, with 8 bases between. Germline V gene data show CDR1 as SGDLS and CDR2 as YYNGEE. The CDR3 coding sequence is TGTGCCAGCAGCGTAGGAGCGGAGAATGAGCAGTTCTTC. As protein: CASSVGAENEQFF.

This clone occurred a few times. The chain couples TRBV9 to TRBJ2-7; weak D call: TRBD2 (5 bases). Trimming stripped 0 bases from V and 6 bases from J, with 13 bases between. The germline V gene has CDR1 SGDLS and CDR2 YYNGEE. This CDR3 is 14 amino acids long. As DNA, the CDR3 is TGTGCCAGCAGCGTAGAGGGAGAATCAACCGAGCAGTACTTC. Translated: CASSVEGESTEQYF.

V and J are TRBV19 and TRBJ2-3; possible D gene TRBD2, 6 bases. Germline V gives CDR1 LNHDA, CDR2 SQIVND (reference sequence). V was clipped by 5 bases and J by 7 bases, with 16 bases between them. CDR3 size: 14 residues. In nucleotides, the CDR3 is TGTGCCAGTAGTCTCGGAGGGGAAGGGAATACGCAGTATTTT. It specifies CASSLGGEGNTQYF.

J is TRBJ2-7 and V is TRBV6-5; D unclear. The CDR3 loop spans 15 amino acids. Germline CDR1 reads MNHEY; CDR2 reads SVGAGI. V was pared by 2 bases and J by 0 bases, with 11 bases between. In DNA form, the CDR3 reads TGTGCCAGCAGTTACGGCGTGGCCACCTCCTACGAGCAGTACTTC. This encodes CASSYGVATSYEQYF.

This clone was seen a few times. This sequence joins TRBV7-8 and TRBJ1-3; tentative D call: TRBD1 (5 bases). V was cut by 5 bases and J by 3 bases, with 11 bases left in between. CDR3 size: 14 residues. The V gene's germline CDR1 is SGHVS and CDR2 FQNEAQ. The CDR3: CASSQDILGNTIYF. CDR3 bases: TGTGCCAGCAGCCAGGACATTCTTGGAAACACCATATATTTT.

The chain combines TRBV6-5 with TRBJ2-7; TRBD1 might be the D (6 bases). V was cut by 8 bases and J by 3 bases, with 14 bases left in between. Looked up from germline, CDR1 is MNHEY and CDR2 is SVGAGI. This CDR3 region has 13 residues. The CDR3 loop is CASSQNRDYEQYF. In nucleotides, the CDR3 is TGTGCCAGCTCCCAAAACAGGGACTACGAGCAGTACTTC.

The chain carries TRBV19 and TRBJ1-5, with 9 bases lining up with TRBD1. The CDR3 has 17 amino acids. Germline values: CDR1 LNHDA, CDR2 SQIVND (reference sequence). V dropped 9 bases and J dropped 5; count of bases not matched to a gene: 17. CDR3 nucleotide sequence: TGTGCCAGCACACTGTCCGGGACAGGGTGGGAGGATCAGCCCCAGCATTTT. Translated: CASTLSGTGWEDQPQHF.

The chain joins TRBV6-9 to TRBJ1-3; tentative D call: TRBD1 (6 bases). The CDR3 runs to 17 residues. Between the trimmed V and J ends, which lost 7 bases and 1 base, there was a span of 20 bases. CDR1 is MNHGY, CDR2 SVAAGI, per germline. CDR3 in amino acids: CASTRGGQQRSGNTIYF. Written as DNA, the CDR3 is TGTGCCAGCACCCGAGGAGGACAGCAAAGATCTGGAAACACCATATATTTT.

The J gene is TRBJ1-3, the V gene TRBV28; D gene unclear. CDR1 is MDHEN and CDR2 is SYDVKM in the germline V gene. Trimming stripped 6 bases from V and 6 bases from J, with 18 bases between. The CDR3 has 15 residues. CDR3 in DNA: TGTGCCAGCAGCATGGACGTAGGCGGTGAAAACACCATATATTTT. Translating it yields CASSMDVGGENTIYF.

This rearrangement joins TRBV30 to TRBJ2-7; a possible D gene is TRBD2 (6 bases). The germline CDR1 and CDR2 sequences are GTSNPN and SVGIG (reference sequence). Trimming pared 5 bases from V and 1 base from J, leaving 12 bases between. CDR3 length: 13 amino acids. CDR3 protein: CAWLGDSSYEQYF. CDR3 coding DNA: TGTGCCTGGCTGGGGGACTCTTCCTACGAGCAGTACTTC.

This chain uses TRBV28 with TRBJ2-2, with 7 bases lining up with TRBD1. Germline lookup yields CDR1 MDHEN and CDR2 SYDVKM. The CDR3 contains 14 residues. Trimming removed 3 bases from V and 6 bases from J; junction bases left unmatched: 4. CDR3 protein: CASSFDRVPGELFF. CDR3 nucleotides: TGTGCCAGCAGTTTCGACAGGGTCCCCGGGGAGCTGTTTTTT.

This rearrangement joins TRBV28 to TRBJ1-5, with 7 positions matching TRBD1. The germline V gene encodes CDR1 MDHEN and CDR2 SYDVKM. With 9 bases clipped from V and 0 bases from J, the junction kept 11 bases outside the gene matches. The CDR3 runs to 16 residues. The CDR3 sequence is CASPPGTDFSNQPQHF. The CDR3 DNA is TGTGCCAGTCCACCAGGGACAGATTTTAGCAATCAGCCCCAGCATTTT. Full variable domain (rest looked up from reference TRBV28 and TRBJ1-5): DVKVTQSSRYLVKRTGEKVFLECVQDMDHENMFWYRQDPGLGLRLIYFSYDVKMKEKGDIPEGYSVSREKKERFSLILESASTNQTSMYLCASPPGTDFSNQPQHFGDGTRLSIL.

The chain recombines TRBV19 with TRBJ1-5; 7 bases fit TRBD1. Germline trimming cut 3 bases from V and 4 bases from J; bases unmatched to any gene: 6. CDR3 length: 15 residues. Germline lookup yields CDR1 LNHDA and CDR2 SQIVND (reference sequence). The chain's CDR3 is CASSIGGTVNQPQHF. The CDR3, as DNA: TGTGCCAGTAGTATTGGTGGGACAGTGAATCAGCCCCAGCATTTT.

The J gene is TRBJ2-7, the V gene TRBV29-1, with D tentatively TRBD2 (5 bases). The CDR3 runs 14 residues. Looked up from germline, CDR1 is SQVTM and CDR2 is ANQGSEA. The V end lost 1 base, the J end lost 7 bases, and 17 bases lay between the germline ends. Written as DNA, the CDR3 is TGCAGCGTTGAAGTCCTGAATAATTCGGGAGAGCAGTACTTC. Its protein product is CSVEVLNNSGEQYF.

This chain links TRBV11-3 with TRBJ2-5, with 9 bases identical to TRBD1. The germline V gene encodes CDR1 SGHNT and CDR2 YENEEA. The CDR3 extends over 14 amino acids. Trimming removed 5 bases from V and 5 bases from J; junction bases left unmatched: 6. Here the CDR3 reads CASSRQGDRETQYF. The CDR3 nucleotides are TGTGCCAGCAGCCGACAGGGGGATCGGGAGACCCAGTACTTC. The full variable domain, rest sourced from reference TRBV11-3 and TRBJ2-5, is EAGVVQSPRYKIIEKKQPVAFWCNPISGHNTLYWYLQNLGQGPELLIRYENEEAVDDSQLPKDRFSAERLKGVDSTLKIQPAELGDSAVYLCASSRQGDRETQYFGPGTRLLVL.

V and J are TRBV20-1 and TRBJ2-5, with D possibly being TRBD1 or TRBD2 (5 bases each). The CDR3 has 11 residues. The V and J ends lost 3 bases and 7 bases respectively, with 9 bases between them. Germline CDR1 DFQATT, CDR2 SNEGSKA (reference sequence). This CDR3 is CSASRERTQYF. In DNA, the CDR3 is TGCAGTGCTAGCAGGGAGAGGACCCAGTACTTC.